This T cell receptor (beta chain) was recovered during a study of T cells in Graves' hyperthyroidism and ophthalmopathy. Notes on the study in general: The model foresaw ophthalmopathy a median about 6.1 months prior to onset. Most clonotypes expanded in the thyroid (above 0.001) were also present in blood.

This clonotype was found many times. Antigen specificity is unknown. V lost 4 bases, J lost 2 bases, and 14 bases lay in between. Germline CDR1 and CDR2: SGHTA and FQGNSA. This CDR3 is built from 16 residues. Amplification of TCR beta CDR3 regions was performed using RNA transcripts as template. When the TCR CDR3 underwent first-round RT-PCR, the HTBI primer set was used. TCRdb reprocessed the multiplex PCR reads via MiXCR and lists one record per CDR3 protein. The table shows over 200,000 distinct CDR3 sequences, with approximately 20% occurring only once. In making diagnoses, clinical symptoms, serum thyroxine and TRAb, thyroid ultrasound and orbital computed tomography were all used.

The material sequenced was blood. The rearrangement joins TRBV7-2 to TRBJ1-4, with a weak D call TRBD1 (6 bases). The clonotype was recovered from a man between 40 and 49 years old with Graves' hyperthyroidism. CDR3 in DNA: TGTGCCAGCAGCTCGAGCGGGGGGCTTACTAATGAAAAACTGTTTTTT. Translated: CASSSSGGLTNEKLFF.